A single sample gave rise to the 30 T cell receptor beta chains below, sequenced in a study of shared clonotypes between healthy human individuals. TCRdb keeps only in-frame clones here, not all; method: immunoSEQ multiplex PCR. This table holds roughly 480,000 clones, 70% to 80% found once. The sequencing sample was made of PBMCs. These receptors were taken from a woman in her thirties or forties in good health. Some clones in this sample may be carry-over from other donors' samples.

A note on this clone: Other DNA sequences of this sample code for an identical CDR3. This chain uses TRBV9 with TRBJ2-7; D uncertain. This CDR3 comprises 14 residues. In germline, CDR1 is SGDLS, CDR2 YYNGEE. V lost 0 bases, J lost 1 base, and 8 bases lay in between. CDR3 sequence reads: CASSVVDGSYEQYF. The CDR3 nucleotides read TGTGCCAGCAGCGTAGTGGACGGGTCCTACGAGCAGTACTTC. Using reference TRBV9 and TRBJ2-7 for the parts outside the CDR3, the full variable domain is DSGVTQTPKHLITATGQRVTLRCSPRSGDLSVYWYQQSLDQGLQFLIQYYNGEERAKGNILERFSAQQFPDLHSELNLSSLELGDSALYFCASSVVDGSYEQYFGPGTRLTVT.

CDR3 protein: CASTSDRSNTEAFF. The DNA of the CDR3 is TGTGCCAGCACCTCGGACAGGAGCAACACTGAAGCTTTCTTT. The rearrangement links TRBV2 to TRBJ1-1, with 7 bases lining up with TRBD1. Germline CDR1 reads SNHLY; CDR2 reads FYNNEI. The junction had 7 bases not matched to a gene; V was cut back by 7 bases and J by 2 bases. The length of the CDR3 is 14 residues.

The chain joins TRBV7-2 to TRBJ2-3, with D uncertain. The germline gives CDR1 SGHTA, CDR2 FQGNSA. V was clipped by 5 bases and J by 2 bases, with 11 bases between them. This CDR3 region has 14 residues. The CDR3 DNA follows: TGTGCCAGCAGCAAGCGACTGGACACAGATACGCAGTATTTT. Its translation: CASSKRLDTDTQYF.

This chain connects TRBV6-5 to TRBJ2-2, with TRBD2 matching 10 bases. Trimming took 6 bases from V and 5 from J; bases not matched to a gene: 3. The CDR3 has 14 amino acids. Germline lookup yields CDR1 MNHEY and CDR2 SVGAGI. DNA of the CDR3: TGTGCCAGCAGAAAAGCGGGAGGGACCGGGGAGCTGTTTTTT. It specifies CASRKAGGTGELFF.

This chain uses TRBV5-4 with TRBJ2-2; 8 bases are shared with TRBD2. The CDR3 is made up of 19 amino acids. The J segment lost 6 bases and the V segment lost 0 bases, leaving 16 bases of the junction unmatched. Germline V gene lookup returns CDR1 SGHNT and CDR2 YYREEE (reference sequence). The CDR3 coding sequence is TGTGCCAGCAGCTTGGGCGGGGGGAAGCTTCAGGGAATCGCCGGGGAGCTGTTTTTT. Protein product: CASSLGGGKLQGIAGELFF. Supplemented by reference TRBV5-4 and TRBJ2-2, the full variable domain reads ETGVTQSPTHLIKTRGQQVTLRCSSQSGHNTVSWYQQALGQGPQFIFQYYREEENGRGNFPPRFSGLQFPNYSSELNVNALELDDSALYLCASSLGGGKLQGIAGELFFGEGSRLTVL.

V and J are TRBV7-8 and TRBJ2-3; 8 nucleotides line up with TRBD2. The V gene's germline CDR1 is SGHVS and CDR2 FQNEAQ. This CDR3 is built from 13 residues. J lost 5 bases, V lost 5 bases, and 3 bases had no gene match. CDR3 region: CASSLLAEDTQYF. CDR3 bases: TGTGCCAGCAGCCTACTAGCGGAAGATACGCAGTATTTT.

CDR3 protein: CATSRGQGTDTEAFF. The CDR3 DNA reads TGTGCCACCAGCAGAGGACAGGGGACCGACACTGAAGCTTTCTTT. The gene calls are TRBV15 and TRBJ1-1, with 8 bases matching TRBD1. V lost 1 base, J lost 3 bases, and 4 bases stayed unmatched. This CDR3 has 15 amino acids. CDR1 and CDR2 from the germline V gene are LNHNV and YYDKDF (reference sequence).

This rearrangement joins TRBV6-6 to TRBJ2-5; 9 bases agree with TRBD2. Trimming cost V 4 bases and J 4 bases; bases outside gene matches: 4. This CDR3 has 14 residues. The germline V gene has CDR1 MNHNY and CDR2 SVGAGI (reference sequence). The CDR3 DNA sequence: TGTGCCAGCAGTTCGGGACTAGCTGGAGAGACCCAGTACTTC. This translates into CASSSGLAGETQYF.

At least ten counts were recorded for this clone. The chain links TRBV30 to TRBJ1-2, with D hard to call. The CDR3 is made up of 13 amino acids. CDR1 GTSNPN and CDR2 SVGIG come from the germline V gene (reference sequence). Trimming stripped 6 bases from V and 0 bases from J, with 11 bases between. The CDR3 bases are TGTGCCTGCCCAGGACGGACTAACTATGGCTACACCTTC. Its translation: CACPGRTNYGYTF.

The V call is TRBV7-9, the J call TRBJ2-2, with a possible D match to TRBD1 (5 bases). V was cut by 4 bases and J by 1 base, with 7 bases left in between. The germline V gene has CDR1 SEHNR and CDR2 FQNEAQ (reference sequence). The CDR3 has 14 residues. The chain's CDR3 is CASSSQGNTGELFF. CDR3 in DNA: TGTGCCAGCAGCTCTCAGGGGAACACCGGGGAGCTGTTTTTT.

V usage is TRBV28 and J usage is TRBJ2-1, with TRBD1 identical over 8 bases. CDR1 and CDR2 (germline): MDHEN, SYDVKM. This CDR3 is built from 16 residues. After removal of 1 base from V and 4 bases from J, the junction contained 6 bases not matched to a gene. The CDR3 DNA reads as TGTGCCAGCAGTTTATCAGCAGGGGGCCTATACAATGAGCAGTTCTTC. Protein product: CASSLSAGGLYNEQFF.

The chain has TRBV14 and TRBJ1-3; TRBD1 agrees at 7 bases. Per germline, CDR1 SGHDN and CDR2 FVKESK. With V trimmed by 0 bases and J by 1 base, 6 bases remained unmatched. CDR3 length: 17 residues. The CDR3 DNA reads TGTGCCAGCAGCCAAGACGAGGGGGCGGTTTCTGGAAACACCATATATTTT. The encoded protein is CASSQDEGAVSGNTIYF.

DNA of the CDR3: TGTGCCAGCAGCCCTCTAGCGGGAGTAGACACCGGGGAGCTGTTTTTT. It is translated as CASSPLAGVDTGELFF. The V call is TRBV7-9, the J call TRBJ2-2; TRBD2 matches at 10 bases. The junction had 6 bases not matched to a gene; V was cut back by 5 bases and J by 3 bases. Looked up from germline, CDR1 is SEHNR and CDR2 is FQNEAQ (reference sequence). The CDR3 contains 16 residues.

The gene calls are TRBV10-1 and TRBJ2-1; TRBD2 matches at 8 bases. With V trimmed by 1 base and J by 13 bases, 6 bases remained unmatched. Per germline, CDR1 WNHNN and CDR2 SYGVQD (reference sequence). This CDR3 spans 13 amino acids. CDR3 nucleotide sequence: TGCGCCAGCAGTGAGTGGCTAGCGGGCGCCCAGTTCTTC. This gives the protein CASSEWLAGAQFF.

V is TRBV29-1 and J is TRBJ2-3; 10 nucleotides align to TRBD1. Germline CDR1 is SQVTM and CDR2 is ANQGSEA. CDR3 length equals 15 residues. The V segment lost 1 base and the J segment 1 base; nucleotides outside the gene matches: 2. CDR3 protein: CSVEGTGGGTDTQYF. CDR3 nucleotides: TGCAGCGTTGAAGGGACAGGGGGAGGCACAGATACGCAGTATTTT.

The CDR3, as DNA: TGTGCCAGCTCACCGTCGGGGCAGGGGTACGGAAACACCATATATTTT. Its translation: CASSPSGQGYGNTIYF. The V and J genes are TRBV18 and TRBJ1-3, with TRBD1 as a possible D gene (6 bases). CDR3 length equals 16 residues. Germline CDR1 and CDR2: KGHSH and LQKENI. With 3 bases removed from V and 4 bases from J, the gap between germline ends came to 16 bases.

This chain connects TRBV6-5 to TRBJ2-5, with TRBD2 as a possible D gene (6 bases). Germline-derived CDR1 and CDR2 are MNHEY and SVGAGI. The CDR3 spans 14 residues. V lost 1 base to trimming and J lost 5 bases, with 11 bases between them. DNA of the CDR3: TGTGCCAGCAGTTACTTCCGGGAGTCCGAGACCCAGTACTTC. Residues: CASSYFRESETQYF.

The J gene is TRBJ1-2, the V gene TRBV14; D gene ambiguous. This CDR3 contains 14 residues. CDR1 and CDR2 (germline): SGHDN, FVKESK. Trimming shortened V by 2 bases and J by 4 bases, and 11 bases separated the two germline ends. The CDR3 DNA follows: TGTGCCAGCAGCCAATTGACCGGGCCCTATGGCTACACCTTC. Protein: CASSQLTGPYGYTF.

Written as DNA, the CDR3 is TGTGCCAGCAGCACCGACAGGGGGGGGGACATTCAGTACTTC. Its protein product is CASSTDRGGDIQYF. The gene calls are TRBV5-4 and TRBJ2-4; 9 nucleotides match TRBD1. Germline V gives CDR1 SGHNT, CDR2 YYREEE (reference sequence). The CDR3 sequence is 14 residues long. The V gene end was trimmed by 4 bases and the J gene end by 8 bases; junction bases not matched to a gene: 7.

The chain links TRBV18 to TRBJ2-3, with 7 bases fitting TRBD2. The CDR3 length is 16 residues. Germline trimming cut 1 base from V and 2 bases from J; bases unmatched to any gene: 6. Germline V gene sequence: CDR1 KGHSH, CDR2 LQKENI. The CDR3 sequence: CASSPLSSGVTDTQYF. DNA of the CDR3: TGTGCCAGCTCACCACTTTCTAGCGGAGTCACAGATACGCAGTATTTT. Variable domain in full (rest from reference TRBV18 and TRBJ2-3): NAGVMQNPRHLVRRRGQEARLRCSPMKGHSHVYWYRQLPEEGLKFMVYLQKENIIDESGMPKERFSAEFPKEGPSILRIQQVVRGDSAAYFCASSPLSSGVTDTQYFGPGTRLTVL.

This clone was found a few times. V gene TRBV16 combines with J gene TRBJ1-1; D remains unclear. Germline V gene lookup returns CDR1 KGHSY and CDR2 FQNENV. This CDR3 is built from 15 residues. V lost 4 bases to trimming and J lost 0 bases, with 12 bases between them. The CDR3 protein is CASSRSSRLNTEAFF. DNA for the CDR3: TGTGCCAGCAGCCGATCGTCGAGGTTGAACACTGAAGCTTTCTTT.

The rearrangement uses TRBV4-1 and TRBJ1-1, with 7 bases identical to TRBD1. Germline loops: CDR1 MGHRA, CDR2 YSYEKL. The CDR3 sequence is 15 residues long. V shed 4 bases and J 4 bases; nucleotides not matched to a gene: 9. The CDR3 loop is CASSPSDRVGTEAFF. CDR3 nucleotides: TGCGCCAGCAGCCCTTCCGACAGGGTTGGCACTGAAGCTTTCTTT.

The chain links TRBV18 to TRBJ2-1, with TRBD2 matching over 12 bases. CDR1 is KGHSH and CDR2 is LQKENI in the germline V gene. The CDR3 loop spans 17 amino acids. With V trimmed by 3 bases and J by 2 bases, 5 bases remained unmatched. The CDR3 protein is CASSPPLAGGPYNEQFF. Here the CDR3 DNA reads TGTGCCAGCTCACCCCCCCTAGCGGGAGGGCCCTACAATGAGCAGTTCTTC.

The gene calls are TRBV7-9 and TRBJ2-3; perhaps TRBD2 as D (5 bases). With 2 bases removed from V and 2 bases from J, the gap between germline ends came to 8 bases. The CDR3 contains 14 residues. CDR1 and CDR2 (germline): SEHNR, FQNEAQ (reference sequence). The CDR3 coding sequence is TGTGCCAGCAGCTTAAGCGGTGCCACAGATACGCAGTATTTT. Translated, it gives CASSLSGATDTQYF.

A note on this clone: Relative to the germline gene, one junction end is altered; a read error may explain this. The CDR3 DNA follows: TGTGCCAGCAGTGGGAGTCAAAGGGTGGCAGAATCGAGATTC. Its translation: CASSGSQRVAESRF. J is TRBJ2-7 and V is TRBV2; no clear D. The CDR3 sequence is 14 residues long. CDR1 is SNHLY, CDR2 FYNNEI, per germline.

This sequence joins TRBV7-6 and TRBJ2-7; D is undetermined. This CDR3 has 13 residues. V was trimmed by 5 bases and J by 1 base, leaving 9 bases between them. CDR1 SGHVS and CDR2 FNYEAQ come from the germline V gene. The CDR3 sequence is CASSPFSSYEQYF. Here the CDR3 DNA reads TGTGCCAGCAGCCCCTTCAGTTCCTACGAGCAGTACTTC.

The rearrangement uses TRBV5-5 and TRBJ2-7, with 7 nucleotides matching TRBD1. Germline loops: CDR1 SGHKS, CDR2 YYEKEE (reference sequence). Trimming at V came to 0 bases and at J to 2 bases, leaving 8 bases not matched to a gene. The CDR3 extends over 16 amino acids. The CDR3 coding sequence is TGTGCCAGCAGCTTGGCCGAGACAGGGCATCCCTACGAGCAGTACTTC. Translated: CASSLAETGHPYEQYF.

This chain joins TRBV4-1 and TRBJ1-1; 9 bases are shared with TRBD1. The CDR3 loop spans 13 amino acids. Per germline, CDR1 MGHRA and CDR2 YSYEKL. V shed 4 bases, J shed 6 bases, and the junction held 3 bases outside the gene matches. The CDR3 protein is CASSPGQGPEAFF. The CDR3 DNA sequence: TGCGCCAGCAGCCCGGGACAGGGTCCTGAAGCTTTCTTT.

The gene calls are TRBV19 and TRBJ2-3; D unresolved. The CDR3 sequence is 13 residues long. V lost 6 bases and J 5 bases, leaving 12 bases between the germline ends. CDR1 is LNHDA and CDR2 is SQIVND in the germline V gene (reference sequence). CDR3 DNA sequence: TGTGCCAGTAGAGGTGAAGGGTTAGATACGCAGTATTTT. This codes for CASRGEGLDTQYF.

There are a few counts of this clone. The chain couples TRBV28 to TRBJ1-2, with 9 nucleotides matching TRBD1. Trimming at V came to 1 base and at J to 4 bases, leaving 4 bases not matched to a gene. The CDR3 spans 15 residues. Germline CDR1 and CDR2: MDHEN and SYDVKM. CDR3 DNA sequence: TGTGCCAGCAGTTTATCGGGACAGGGTATCTATGGCTACACCTTC. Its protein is CASSLSGQGIYGYTF.